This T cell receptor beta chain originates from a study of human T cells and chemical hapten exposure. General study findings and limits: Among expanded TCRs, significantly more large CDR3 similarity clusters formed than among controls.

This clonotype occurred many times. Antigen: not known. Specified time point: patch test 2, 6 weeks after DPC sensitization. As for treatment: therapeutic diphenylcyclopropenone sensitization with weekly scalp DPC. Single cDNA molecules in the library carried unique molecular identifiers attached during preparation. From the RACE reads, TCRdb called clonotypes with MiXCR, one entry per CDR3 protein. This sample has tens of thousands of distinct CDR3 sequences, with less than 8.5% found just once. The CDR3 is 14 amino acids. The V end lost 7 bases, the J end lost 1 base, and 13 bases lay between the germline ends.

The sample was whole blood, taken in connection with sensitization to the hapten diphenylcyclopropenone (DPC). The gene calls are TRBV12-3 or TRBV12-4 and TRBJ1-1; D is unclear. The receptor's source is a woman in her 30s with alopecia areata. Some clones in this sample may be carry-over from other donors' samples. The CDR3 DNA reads TGTGCCAGCATGTTATCGATGGGGAACACTGAAGCTTTCTTT. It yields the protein CASMLSMGNTEAFF.